The next 9 T cell receptor beta chains were all read from a single sample in a study of CD8 T cells in Susac syndrome. RNA was extracted with the RNeasy kit, and a quantity of about 0.45 to 1 ug was reverse transcribed using random hexamers. MiXCR was run by TCRdb on the immunoSEQ multiplex PCR reads, yielding one entry per CDR3 protein. The sample has 70,000 to 100,000 distinct CDR3 sequences, about 96% seen once. The sample consisted of CD8+ T cells from PBMCs. Source of these receptors: a human donor with Susac syndrome.

This sequence joins TRBV12-3 or TRBV12-4 and TRBJ1-2, with TRBD1 matching over 8 bases. This CDR3 comprises 14 residues. Trimming took 4 bases from V and 4 from J; bases not matched to a gene: 5. CDR3 protein: CASSSGGLFYGYTF. In DNA, the CDR3 is TGTGCCAGCAGTTCAGGGGGCCTATTCTATGGCTACACCTTC.

J is TRBJ1-2 and V is TRBV29-1; D unresolved. Trimming pared 7 bases from V and 3 bases from J, leaving 15 bases between. The CDR3 covers 13 residues. Germline assignment: CDR1 SQVTM and CDR2 ANQGSEA. CDR3 residues: CSAVGEGDYGYTF. The CDR3, as DNA: TGCAGCGCCGTTGGTGAAGGTGACTATGGCTACACCTTC.

The CDR3 loop reads CSARVYSTRGGAYNEQFF. DNA for the CDR3: TGCAGTGCTAGAGTATATTCGACCCGGGGTGGCGCCTACAATGAGCAGTTCTTC. The chain employs TRBV20-1 and TRBJ2-1; D perhaps matches TRBD2 (5 bases). Germline-derived CDR1 and CDR2 are DFQATT and SNEGSKA (reference sequence). CDR3 length equals 18 residues. V was shortened by 1 base and J by 2 bases, with 21 bases between the two germline ends.

V and J are TRBV19 and TRBJ2-2; D is unclear. Germline assignment: CDR1 LNHDA and CDR2 SQIVND (reference sequence). The V and J ends lost 8 bases and 5 bases respectively, with 3 bases between them. The CDR3 is 10 residues long. CDR3 nucleotides: TGTGCCAGTGGAACCGGGGAGCTGTTTTTT. It translates to CASGTGELFF.

The V and J genes are TRBV6-5 and TRBJ2-3; 8 positions match TRBD2. The CDR3 has 15 amino acids. After removal of 7 bases from V and 1 base from J, the junction contained 7 bases not matched to a gene. Germline assignment: CDR1 MNHEY and CDR2 SVGAGI. CDR3 region: CASNPATSGTDTQYF. The CDR3 bases are TGTGCCAGCAACCCCGCGACTAGCGGCACAGATACGCAGTATTTT.

This clonotype has only one observation. This chain uses TRBV15 with TRBJ2-7, with D possibly being TRBD2 (5 bases). The V and J ends lost 2 bases and 3 bases respectively, with 11 bases between them. The CDR3 is made up of 14 amino acids. From germline, CDR1 is LNHNV and CDR2 YYDKDF (reference sequence). The CDR3 DNA sequence: TGTGCCACCAGCAGAAGTTCGGCGGGCTACGAGCAGTACGTC. Translating it yields CATSRSSAGYEQYV.

This clonotype appeared a single time. The V and J genes are TRBV7-2 and TRBJ2-3; 10 nucleotides agree with TRBD2. Germline V gives CDR1 SGHTA, CDR2 FQGNSA. The V and J ends lost 7 bases and 0 bases, in that order; junction bases with no gene match: 4. The CDR3 runs 15 residues. The CDR3 region is CASTQLAGSTDTQYF. The CDR3 region has the DNA TGTGCCAGCACCCAACTAGCGGGGAGCACAGATACGCAGTATTTT.

This sequence joins TRBV20-1 and TRBJ2-7, with 7 bases that match TRBD1. The germline V gene has CDR1 DFQATT and CDR2 SNEGSKA (reference sequence). The CDR3 runs 15 residues. Trimming at V came to 6 bases and at J to 7 bases, leaving 18 bases not matched to a gene. In DNA, the CDR3 is TGCAGTGCAATACTCCCGGGACAGCCCGTTGAAGAGCAGTACGTC. It yields the protein CSAILPGQPVEEQYV.

The CDR3, as DNA: TGTGCCAGCAGCGCAGGCCTAATGATAGATCAGCCCCAGCATTTT. This translates into CASSAGLMIDQPQHF. The chain couples TRBV27 to TRBJ1-5; D call uncertain. V lost 6 bases and J 5 bases, leaving 17 bases between the germline ends. This CDR3 is built from 15 residues. Germline-derived CDR1 and CDR2 are MNHEY and SMNVEV (reference sequence).